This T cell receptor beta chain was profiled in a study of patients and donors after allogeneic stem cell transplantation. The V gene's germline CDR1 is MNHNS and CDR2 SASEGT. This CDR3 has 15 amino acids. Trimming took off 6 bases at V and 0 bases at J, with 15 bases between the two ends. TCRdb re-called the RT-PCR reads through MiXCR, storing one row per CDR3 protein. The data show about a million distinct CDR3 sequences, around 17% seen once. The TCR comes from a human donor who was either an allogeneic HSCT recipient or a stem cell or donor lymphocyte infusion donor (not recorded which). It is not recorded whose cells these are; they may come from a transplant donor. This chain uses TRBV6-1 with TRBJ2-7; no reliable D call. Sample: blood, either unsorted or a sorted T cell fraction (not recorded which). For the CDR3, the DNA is TGTGCCAGCAGCACCGCCGGTGATTCCTCCTACGAGCAGTACTTC. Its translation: CASSTAGDSSYEQYF.